The 8 T cell receptor beta chains in this list originate from one sample, sequenced in a study of OX40 agonist ivuxolimab in advanced cancers. Clones were sequenced by immunoSEQ multiplex PCR, and TCRdb holds only the in-frame ones, with some missing. The data show around 15,000 clones, about 92% seen once. Specimen: CD4+ or CD8+ T cells sorted from blood, collected in a trial of the OX40 agonist ivuxolimab. The source is an adult with an advanced solid tumor such as melanoma, head and neck, liver or kidney cancer.

The chain joins TRBV11-2 to TRBJ2-7, with 9 bases that match TRBD2. The CDR3 length is 15 residues. The germline V gene has CDR1 SGHAT and CDR2 FQNNGV. The V gene end was trimmed by 5 bases and the J gene end by 4 bases; junction bases not matched to a gene: 9. CDR3 DNA sequence: TGTGCCAGCAGCCCGGGACTAGCCGAAGGATACGAGCAGTACTTC. Protein: CASSPGLAEGYEQYF.

The CDR3 loop is CAISELGDTQYF. Here the CDR3 DNA reads TGTGCCATCAGTGAATTGGGAGATACGCAGTATTTT. The chain couples TRBV10-3 to TRBJ2-3; D gene uncertain. Trimming removed 3 bases at V and 5 bases at J, with 6 bases between. In germline, CDR1 is ENHRY, CDR2 SYGVKD. The CDR3 spans 12 residues.

V gene TRBV5-1 combines with J gene TRBJ1-2; 7 bases agree with TRBD1. V shed 2 bases and J 6 bases; nucleotides not matched to a gene: 7. The CDR3 spans 14 residues. Looked up from germline, CDR1 is SGHRS and CDR2 is YFSETQ. The DNA of the CDR3 is TGCGCCAGCAGCTTCCTACAGGGGTTTGATGGCTACACCTTC. This translates into CASSFLQGFDGYTF. The full variable domain, rest sourced from reference TRBV5-1 and TRBJ1-2, is KAGVTQTPRYLIKTRGQQVTLSCSPISGHRSVSWYQQTPGQGLQFLFEYFSETQRNKGNFPGRFSGRQFSNSRSEMNVSTLELGDSALYLCASSFLQGFDGYTFGSGTRLTVV.

The chain links TRBV29-1 to TRBJ2-7; D gene ambiguous. The V gene lost 0 bases and the J gene lost 5 bases, with 8 bases spanning the gap. Looked up from germline, CDR1 is SQVTM and CDR2 is ANQGSEA. The CDR3 sequence is 12 residues long. Here the CDR3 DNA reads TGCAGCGTTGAAGATCGACGGGACGAGCAGTACTTC. It translates to CSVEDRRDEQYF.

The V call is TRBV14, the J call TRBJ2-1; 13 nucleotides align to TRBD2. This CDR3 is built from 18 residues. Germline V gene sequence: CDR1 SGHDN, CDR2 FVKESK. J lost 4 bases, V lost 0 bases, and 6 bases had no gene match. Here the CDR3 reads CASSQDRGLAGSYNEQFF. Here the CDR3 DNA reads TGTGCCAGCAGCCAAGATAGGGGACTAGCGGGGTCATACAATGAGCAGTTCTTC.

The genes are TRBV6-6 and TRBJ1-2, with D possibly matching TRBD1 (6 bases). The germline CDR1 and CDR2 sequences are MNHNY and SVGAGI (reference sequence). V was shortened by 8 bases and J by 4 bases, with 14 bases between the two germline ends. The CDR3 consists of 13 residues. The chain's CDR3 is CASDEGGAYGYTF. In DNA form, the CDR3 reads TGTGCCAGCGATGAAGGGGGAGCCTATGGCTACACCTTC.

The chain has TRBV25-1 and TRBJ2-2; unclear D gene. The germline gives CDR1 MGHDK, CDR2 SYGVNS. V lost 1 base to trimming and J lost 3 bases, with 9 bases between them. This CDR3 region has 15 residues. DNA for the CDR3: TGTGCCAGCAGTGAATTGGGTCACTACACCGGGGAGCTGTTTTTT. The encoded protein is CASSELGHYTGELFF.

The rearrangement joins TRBV4-1 to TRBJ2-1, with 7 nucleotides matching TRBD2. V dropped 1 base and J dropped 6; count of bases not matched to a gene: 3. The germline gives CDR1 MGHRA, CDR2 YSYEKL. The CDR3 has 14 residues. CDR3 residues: CASSQGEGPNEQFF. The CDR3 DNA is TGCGCCAGCAGCCAAGGGGAGGGGCCCAATGAGCAGTTCTTC.